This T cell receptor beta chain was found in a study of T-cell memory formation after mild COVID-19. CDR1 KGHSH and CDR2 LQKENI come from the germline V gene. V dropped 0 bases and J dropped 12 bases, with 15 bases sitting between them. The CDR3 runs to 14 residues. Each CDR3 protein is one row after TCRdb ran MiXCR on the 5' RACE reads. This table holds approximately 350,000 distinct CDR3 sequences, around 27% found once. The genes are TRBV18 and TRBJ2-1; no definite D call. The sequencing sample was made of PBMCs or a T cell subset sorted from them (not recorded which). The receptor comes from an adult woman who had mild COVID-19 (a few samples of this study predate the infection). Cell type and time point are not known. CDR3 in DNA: TGTGCCAGCTCACCACCGGGATCTGATGAGTCGCAGTTCTTC. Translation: CASSPPGSDESQFF.